This T cell receptor beta chain emerged from a study of blood T cell repertoires in COVID-19. Overall study context: The United States, Italy and Spain provided the acute and convalescent COVID-19 samples. The analysed material was cDNA or gDNA that came from T cells, B-cell-depleted T cells, or PBMCs.

Generated by immunoSEQ multiplex PCR, the TCRdb table keeps only in-frame clones and is missing some. The data show more than 85,000 clones, 75% to 85% seen once. From germline, CDR1 is SQVTM and CDR2 ANQGSEA. The CDR3 runs 12 residues. With 7 bases clipped from V and 3 bases from J, the junction kept 5 bases outside the gene matches. The V and J genes are TRBV29-1 and TRBJ2-7; 8 positions agree with TRBD1. This receptor was obtained from a man between 65 and 80 years old with acute or convalescent COVID-19. The sample comprised peripheral blood. The CDR3 coding sequence is TGCAGCGCTAATACAGGGGGCTACGAGCAGTACTTC. It specifies CSANTGGYEQYF.